The 26 T cell receptor beta chains presented below share a single source sample, sequenced in a study of blood T cell repertoires in COVID-19. Profiled with immunoSEQ multiplex PCR; TCRdb holds only in-frame clones, not every one. The sample lists over 250,000 clones; around 86% were seen once. The material sequenced was peripheral blood. Receptors were obtained from a human donor in a cohort sampled during active COVID-19.

The chain recombines TRBV25-1 with TRBJ2-3; D may be TRBD1 (5 bases). Trimming took 1 base from V and 5 from J, leaving 13 bases between them. The CDR3 covers 15 residues. Per the germline V gene, CDR1 is MGHDK and CDR2 is SYGVNS. CDR3 sequence reads: CASSEWAGKGDTQYF. The CDR3 DNA reads TGTGCCAGCAGTGAATGGGCAGGGAAGGGAGATACGCAGTATTTT.

The gene calls are TRBV9 and TRBJ1-5; 11 bases match TRBD1. The V and J ends lost 5 bases and 7 bases, in that order; junction bases with no gene match: 2. The germline V gene has CDR1 SGDLS and CDR2 YYNGEE. The CDR3 is made up of 13 amino acids. DNA of the CDR3: TGTGCCAGCAGTGGGACAGGGGGACAGCCCCAGCATTTT. This sequence encodes CASSGTGGQPQHF.

The chain couples TRBV5-1 to TRBJ2-1; 8 bases are shared with TRBD2. Germline trimming cut 3 bases from V and 7 bases from J; bases unmatched to any gene: 9. The germline CDR1 and CDR2 sequences are SGHRS and YFSETQ. This CDR3 has 15 amino acids. The CDR3 nucleotides read TGCGCCAGCAGCTCGACCGGGACTAGAGGTAATGAGCAGTTCTTC. Its translation is CASSSTGTRGNEQFF.

The V and J genes are TRBV7-9 and TRBJ1-1; a weak D match, TRBD1 (6 bases). The CDR3 spans 14 residues. In germline, CDR1 is SEHNR, CDR2 FQNEAQ (reference sequence). Trimming pared 5 bases from V and 1 base from J, leaving 11 bases between. In DNA form, the CDR3 reads TGTGCCAGCAGCCCCGACAGGCCGAACACTGAAGCTTTCTTT. It yields the protein CASSPDRPNTEAFF.

This chain joins TRBV2 and TRBJ2-3, with a tentative D call TRBD2 (5 bases). Germline V gene lookup returns CDR1 SNHLY and CDR2 FYNNEI. The V and J ends lost 3 bases and 0 bases respectively, with 10 bases between them. CDR3 size: 15 residues. Here the CDR3 DNA reads TGTGCCAGCAGTGATCCGCGGGCTAGCACAGATACGCAGTATTTT. It yields the protein CASSDPRASTDTQYF.

The CDR3 loop is CASSHRGGPYEQYF. CDR3 bases: TGTGCCAGCAGCCACCGGGGGGGACCCTACGAGCAGTACTTC. The chain has TRBV7-2 and TRBJ2-7; 8 nucleotides line up with TRBD2. V trimming: 5 bases; J trimming: 2 bases; junction bases outside the gene matches: 5. The CDR3 has 14 amino acids. The germline CDR1 and CDR2 sequences are SGHTA and FQGNSA.

The V gene is TRBV30, the J gene TRBJ1-2; 8 bases are shared with TRBD1. V was pared by 5 bases and J by 7 bases, with 12 bases of the junction left unmatched. The germline CDR1 and CDR2 sequences are GTSNPN and SVGIG (reference sequence). The CDR3 spans 14 residues. The CDR3 is CAWEPTGAVGGYTF. The CDR3 region has the DNA TGTGCCTGGGAACCGACAGGGGCTGTCGGTGGCTACACCTTC. The full variable domain, its missing parts supplied by reference TRBV30 and TRBJ1-2, is SQTIHQWPATLVQPVGSPLSLECTVEGTSNPNLYWYRQAAGRGLQLLFYSVGIGQISSEVPQNLSASRPQDRQFILSSKKLLLSDSGFYLCAWEPTGAVGGYTFGSGTRLTVV.

This chain uses TRBV5-1 with TRBJ2-2; TRBD1 matches at 11 bases. V was pared by 3 bases and J by 7 bases, with 2 bases of the junction left unmatched. The CDR3 spans 14 residues. Germline V gene lookup returns CDR1 SGHRS and CDR2 YFSETQ. The CDR3 spells CASSWTGGGGELFF. CDR3 coding DNA: TGCGCCAGCAGCTGGACAGGGGGCGGCGGGGAGCTGTTTTTT. The full variable domain, rest sourced from reference TRBV5-1 and TRBJ2-2, is KAGVTQTPRYLIKTRGQQVTLSCSPISGHRSVSWYQQTPGQGLQFLFEYFSETQRNKGNFPGRFSGRQFSNSRSEMNVSTLELGDSALYLCASSWTGGGGELFFGEGSRLTVL.

The V and J genes are TRBV6-5 and TRBJ2-1; 7 bases align to TRBD2. This CDR3 contains 15 residues. CDR1 is MNHEY and CDR2 is SVGAGI in the germline V gene. The V and J ends lost 6 bases and 6 bases, in that order; junction bases with no gene match: 11. In DNA, the CDR3 is TGTGCCAGCAGCTCCAGGGAGGGCCAGGGCAATGAGCAGTTCTTC. Its translation is CASSSREGQGNEQFF.

A single count supports this clone. The chain employs TRBV3-1 (or the pseudogene TRBV3-2) and TRBJ2-3; 7 positions agree with TRBD2. In germline, CDR1 is LGHDT, CDR2 YNNKEL (reference sequence). V gave up 1 base and J gave up 4 bases; unmatched junction bases: 5. This CDR3 has 15 amino acids. CDR3 in amino acids: CASSQGGGIADTQYF. The CDR3 bases are TGTGCCAGCAGCCAAGGGGGGGGTATAGCAGATACGCAGTATTTT.

The chain combines TRBV7-3 with TRBJ2-2; 7 bases are a match to TRBD1. The germline V gene has CDR1 SGHTA and CDR2 FQGTGA. CDR3 length: 14 amino acids. Trimming cost V 5 bases and J 5 bases; bases outside gene matches: 5. In DNA form, the CDR3 reads TGTGCCAGCAGCAAACAGGGGATAACCGGGGAGCTGTTTTTT. Amino acid sequence: CASSKQGITGELFF.

This clone was recorded a few times. The chain employs TRBV29-1 and TRBJ2-7; 12 bases line up with TRBD2. Germline V gives CDR1 SQVTM, CDR2 ANQGSEA. Trimming cost V 7 bases and J 2 bases; bases outside gene matches: 6. This CDR3 is 14 amino acids long. DNA for the CDR3: TGCAGCGCTAGACTAGCGGGAGTCGCCTACGAGCAGTACTTC. Residues: CSARLAGVAYEQYF.

The CDR3 coding sequence is TGTGCCAGTAGTATATCCGGACATAACTACGAGCAGTACTTC. Its translation: CASSISGHNYEQYF. The V call is TRBV19, the J call TRBJ2-7; D is perhaps TRBD1 (5 bases). V shed 2 bases and J shed 3 bases, with 11 bases lying between them. The germline V gene encodes CDR1 LNHDA and CDR2 SQIVND (reference sequence). This CDR3 comprises 14 residues. Full variable domain (outside the CDR3, taken from reference TRBV19 and TRBJ2-7): DGGITQSPKYLFRKEGQNVTLSCEQNLNHDAMYWYRQDPGQGLRLIYYSQIVNDFQKGDIAEGYSVSREKKESFPLTVTSAQKNPTAFYLCASSISGHNYEQYFGPGTRLTVT.

The CDR3 region is CAISPAGVRNEQYF. Written as DNA, the CDR3 is TGTGCCATCTCCCCAGCGGGAGTGCGAAACGAGCAGTACTTC. V is TRBV10-3 and J is TRBJ2-7; TRBD2 matches 8 bases. V trimming: 8 bases; J trimming: 5 bases; junction bases outside the gene matches: 11. This CDR3 is built from 14 residues. Germline V CDR1 and CDR2: ENHRY, SYGVKD.

Only a few counts were recorded for this clone. This chain connects TRBV7-2 to TRBJ1-2; D is possibly TRBD1 (5 bases). Trimming stripped 3 bases from V and 3 bases from J, with 23 bases between. The CDR3 has 18 amino acids. Looked up from germline, CDR1 is SGHTA and CDR2 is FQGNSA. CDR3 bases: TGTGCCAGCAGCTTCGCGGTCTTACGGGGGGGGATTGACTATGGCTACACCTTC. This gives the protein CASSFAVLRGGIDYGYTF.

This clone was recorded only once. Given a much more abundant clone one base away, this may be a read error. This chain uses TRBV6-2 or TRBV6-3 with TRBJ2-3; TRBD2 agrees at 7 bases. The V segment lost 6 bases and the J segment 0 bases; nucleotides outside the gene matches: 3. Germline V gene data show CDR1 as MNHEY and CDR2 as SVGEGT. The CDR3 length is 14 residues. In DNA, the CDR3 is TGTGCCAGCAGCTTTAGCGGGAGCACAGATACGCAGTATTTT. Translating gives CASSFSGSTDTQYF.

This clone was detected only a few times. The V gene is TRBV19, the J gene TRBJ2-5; 9 bases align to TRBD2. CDR1 and CDR2 from the germline V gene are LNHDA and SQIVND (reference sequence). The CDR3 consists of 13 residues. Unmatched junction bases numbered 4, after V lost 6 bases and J lost 5 bases. The CDR3 nucleotides are TGTGCCAGTAGCCGGACTAGCGCGGAGACCCAGTACTTC. This encodes CASSRTSAETQYF. Drawing the rest from reference TRBV19 and TRBJ2-5, the complete variable domain is DGGITQSPKYLFRKEGQNVTLSCEQNLNHDAMYWYRQDPGQGLRLIYYSQIVNDFQKGDIAEGYSVSREKKESFPLTVTSAQKNPTAFYLCASSRTSAETQYFGPGTRLLVL.

The chain recombines TRBV2 with TRBJ1-2, with a possible D match to TRBD1 (6 bases). The CDR3 is 14 residues long. Trimming removed 6 bases from V and 2 bases from J, with 13 bases in between. Looked up from germline, CDR1 is SNHLY and CDR2 is FYNNEI. The CDR3 DNA reads TGTGCCAGCAGCGCCGACAGGATCAACTATGGCTACACCTTC. This translates into CASSADRINYGYTF.

V gene TRBV7-2 combines with J gene TRBJ2-2; the match to TRBD1 covers 8 bases. J gave up 13 bases and V 0 bases, and 10 bases lay outside the gene matches. Germline values: CDR1 SGHTA, CDR2 FQGNSA. The CDR3 has 15 amino acids. CDR3: CASSLAQGAEEGLFF. In nucleotides, the CDR3 is TGTGCCAGCAGCTTAGCCCAGGGGGCAGAGGAGGGGCTGTTTTTT.

This clone showed up just once. V and J are TRBV7-7 and TRBJ2-1, with D perhaps TRBD2 (6 bases). This CDR3 comprises 13 residues. Germline-derived CDR1 and CDR2 are SSHAT and FNYEAQ (reference sequence). V was clipped by 1 base and J by 12 bases, with 13 bases between them. The CDR3 is CASSLDTGTVQFF. CDR3 in DNA: TGTGCCAGCAGCTTAGATACTGGGACTGTGCAGTTCTTC.

The J gene is TRBJ2-7, the V gene TRBV6-5, with a possible D match to TRBD1 (5 bases). V lost 2 bases and J lost 2, with 10 bases in between. This CDR3 contains 14 residues. Germline CDR1 MNHEY, CDR2 SVGAGI. DNA of the CDR3: TGTGCCAGCAGTTACACAGGCCCTCCCTACGAGCAGTACTTC. Protein sequence: CASSYTGPPYEQYF.

This clone appeared once. V gene TRBV7-6 combines with J gene TRBJ2-2, with a possible D match to TRBD1 (6 bases). The CDR3 loop spans 14 amino acids. CDR1 is SGHVS, CDR2 FNYEAQ, per germline. Trimming cost V 4 bases and J 1 base, with 7 bases left between them. DNA for the CDR3: TGTGCCAGCAGCTCACAGGGGAACACCGGGGAGCTGTTTTTT. It yields the protein CASSSQGNTGELFF.

This clone has a single count. The J gene is TRBJ2-4, the V gene TRBV19; 7 positions agree with TRBD1. Germline CDR1 is LNHDA and CDR2 is SQIVND (reference sequence). The CDR3 is 14 residues long. V shed 11 bases, J shed 3 bases, and the junction held 10 bases outside the gene matches. CDR3 sequence reads: CASRGQLGKNIQYF. In nucleotides, the CDR3 is TGTGCCTCCCGGGGACAGTTGGGCAAAAACATTCAGTACTTC.

The chain recombines TRBV5-8 with TRBJ2-5; 7 bases line up with TRBD2. The length of the CDR3 is 13 residues. In germline, CDR1 is SGHTS, CDR2 YDEGEE. V shed 6 bases and J 5 bases; nucleotides not matched to a gene: 7. This chain's CDR3 is CASNRGGVETQYF. CDR3 in DNA: TGTGCCAGCAATCGGGGAGGGGTGGAGACCCAGTACTTC.

Concerning this clone itself: At the DNA level, this CDR3 is encoded by other sequences in the same sample as well. V and J are TRBV19 and TRBJ2-6; D is unclear. The CDR3 totals 15 residues. Germline CDR1 is LNHDA and CDR2 is SQIVND (reference sequence). Trimming removed 1 base at V and 0 bases at J, with 4 bases between. CDR3 bases: TGTGCCAGTAGTATAGGGCTCTCTGGGGCCAACGTCCTGACTTTC. The encoded protein is CASSIGLSGANVLTF.

Remarks on this clone: Additional DNA sequences in this sample encode the identical CDR3. This sequence joins TRBV28 and TRBJ1-4, with unresolved D. CDR1 and CDR2 (germline): MDHEN, SYDVKM. The CDR3 contains 15 residues. Trimming shortened V by 5 bases and J by 0 bases, and 10 bases separated the two germline ends. The CDR3 sequence is CASSSTGSTNEKLFF. CDR3 in DNA: TGTGCCAGCAGTAGTACGGGGTCAACTAATGAAAAACTGTTTTTT. Variable domain in full (rest from reference TRBV28 and TRBJ1-4): DVKVTQSSRYLVKRTGEKVFLECVQDMDHENMFWYRQDPGLGLRLIYFSYDVKMKEKGDIPEGYSVSREKKERFSLILESASTNQTSMYLCASSSTGSTNEKLFFGSGTQLSVL.